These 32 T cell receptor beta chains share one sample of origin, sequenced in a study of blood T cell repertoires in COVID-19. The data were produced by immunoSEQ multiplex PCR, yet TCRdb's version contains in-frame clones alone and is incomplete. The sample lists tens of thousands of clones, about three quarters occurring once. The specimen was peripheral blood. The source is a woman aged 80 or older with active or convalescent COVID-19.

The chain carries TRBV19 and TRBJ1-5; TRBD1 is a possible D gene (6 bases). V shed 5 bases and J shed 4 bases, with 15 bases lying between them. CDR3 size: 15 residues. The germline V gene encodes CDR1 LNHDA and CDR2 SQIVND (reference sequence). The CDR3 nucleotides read TGTGCCAGTAGTTTGGGCAGGGGACCTAATCAGCCCCAGCATTTT. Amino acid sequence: CASSLGRGPNQPQHF.

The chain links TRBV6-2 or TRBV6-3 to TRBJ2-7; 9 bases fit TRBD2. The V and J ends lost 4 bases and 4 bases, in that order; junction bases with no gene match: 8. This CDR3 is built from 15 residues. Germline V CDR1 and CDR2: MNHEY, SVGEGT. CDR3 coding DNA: TGTGCCAGCAGTTCGGCGGGGGGGGTCCGTTACGAGCAGTACTTC. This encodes CASSSAGGVRYEQYF.

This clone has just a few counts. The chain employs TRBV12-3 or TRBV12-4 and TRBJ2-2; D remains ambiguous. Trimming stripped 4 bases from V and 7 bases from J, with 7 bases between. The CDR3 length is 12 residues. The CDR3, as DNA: TGTGCCAGCAGTTCCCCGGTCGGGGAGCTGTTTTTT. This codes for CASSSPVGELFF.

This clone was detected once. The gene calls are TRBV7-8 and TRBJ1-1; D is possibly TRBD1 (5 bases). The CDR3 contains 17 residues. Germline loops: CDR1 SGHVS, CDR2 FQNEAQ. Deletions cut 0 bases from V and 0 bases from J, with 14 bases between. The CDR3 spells CASSLAGWGLMNTEAFF. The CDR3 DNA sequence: TGTGCCAGCAGCTTAGCGGGTTGGGGCCTAATGAACACTGAAGCTTTCTTT.

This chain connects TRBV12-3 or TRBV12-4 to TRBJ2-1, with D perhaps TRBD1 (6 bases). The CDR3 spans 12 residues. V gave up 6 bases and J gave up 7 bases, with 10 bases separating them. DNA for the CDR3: TGTGCCAGCAGACTGGACAGAAATGAGCAGTTCTTC. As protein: CASRLDRNEQFF.

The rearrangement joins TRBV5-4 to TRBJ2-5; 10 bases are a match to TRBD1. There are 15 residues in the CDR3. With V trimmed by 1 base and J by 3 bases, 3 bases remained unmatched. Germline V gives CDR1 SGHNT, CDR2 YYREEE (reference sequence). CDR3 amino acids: CASSLSGQGEETQYF. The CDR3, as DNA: TGTGCCAGCAGCTTGTCCGGACAGGGGGAAGAGACCCAGTACTTC.

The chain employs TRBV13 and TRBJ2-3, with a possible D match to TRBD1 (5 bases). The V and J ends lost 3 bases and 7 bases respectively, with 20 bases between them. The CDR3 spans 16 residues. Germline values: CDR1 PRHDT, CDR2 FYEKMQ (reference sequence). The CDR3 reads CASSFMDTRAKNTQYF. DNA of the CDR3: TGTGCCAGCAGCTTCATGGACACGAGAGCGAAGAATACGCAGTATTTT.

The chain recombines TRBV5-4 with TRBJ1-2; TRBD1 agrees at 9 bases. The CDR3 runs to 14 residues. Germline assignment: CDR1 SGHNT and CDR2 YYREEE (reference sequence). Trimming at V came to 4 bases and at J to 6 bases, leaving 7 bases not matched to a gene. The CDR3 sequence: CASSNTQGADGYTF. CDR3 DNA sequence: TGTGCCAGCAGCAATACACAGGGGGCGGATGGCTACACCTTC.

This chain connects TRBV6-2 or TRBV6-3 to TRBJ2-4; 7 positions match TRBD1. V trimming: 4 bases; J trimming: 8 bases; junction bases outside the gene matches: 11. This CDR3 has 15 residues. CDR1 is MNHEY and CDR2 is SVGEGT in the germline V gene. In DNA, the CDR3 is TGTGCCAGCAGTTCCTCCGACAGGGAAGGGGACATTCAGTACTTC. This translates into CASSSSDREGDIQYF.

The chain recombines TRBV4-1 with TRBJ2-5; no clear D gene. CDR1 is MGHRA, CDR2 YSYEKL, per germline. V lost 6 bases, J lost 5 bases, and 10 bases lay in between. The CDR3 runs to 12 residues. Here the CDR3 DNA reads TGCGCCAGCAGTCAAACCGGGGAGACCCAGTACTTC. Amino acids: CASSQTGETQYF.

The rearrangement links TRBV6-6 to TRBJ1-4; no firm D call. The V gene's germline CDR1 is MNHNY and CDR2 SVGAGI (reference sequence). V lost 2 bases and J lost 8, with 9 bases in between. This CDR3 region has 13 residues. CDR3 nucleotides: TGTGCCAGCAGTTACCACTTGGGCGAAAAACTGTTTTTT. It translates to CASSYHLGEKLFF.

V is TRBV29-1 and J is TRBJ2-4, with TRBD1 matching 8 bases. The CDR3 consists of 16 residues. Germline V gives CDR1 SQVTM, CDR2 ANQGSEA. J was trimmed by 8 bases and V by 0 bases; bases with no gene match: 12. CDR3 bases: TGCAGCGTTGAAGATCGAGACAGGGGTGGCGGTGACATTCAGTACTTC. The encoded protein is CSVEDRDRGGGDIQYF.

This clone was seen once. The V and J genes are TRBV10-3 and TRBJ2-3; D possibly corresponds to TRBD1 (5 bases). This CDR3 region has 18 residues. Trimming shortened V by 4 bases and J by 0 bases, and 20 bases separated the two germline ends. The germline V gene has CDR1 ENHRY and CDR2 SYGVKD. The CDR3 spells CAISGPGLGRTSTDTQYF. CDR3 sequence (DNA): TGTGCCATCAGTGGCCCGGGCCTGGGGCGCACGAGCACAGATACGCAGTATTTT.

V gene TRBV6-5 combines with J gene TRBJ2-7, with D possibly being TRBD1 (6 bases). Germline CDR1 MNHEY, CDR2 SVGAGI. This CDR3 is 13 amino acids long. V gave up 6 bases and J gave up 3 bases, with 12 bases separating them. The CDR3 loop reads CASSRDIGYEQYF. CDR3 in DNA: TGTGCCAGCAGCCGGGACATTGGCTACGAGCAGTACTTC.

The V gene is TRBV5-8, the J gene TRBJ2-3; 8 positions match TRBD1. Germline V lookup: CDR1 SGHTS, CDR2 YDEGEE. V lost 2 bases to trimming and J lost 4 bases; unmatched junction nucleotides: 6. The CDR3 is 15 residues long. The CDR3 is CASSFTGGSADTQYF. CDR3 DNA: TGTGCCAGCAGCTTTACAGGGGGTAGCGCAGATACGCAGTATTTT.

The DNA of the CDR3 is TGTGCCAGCATGGGGCCAGGCGAAAAACTGTTTTTT. Translated: CASMGPGEKLFF. The genes are TRBV2 and TRBJ1-4, with TRBD1 as a possible D gene (5 bases). This CDR3 comprises 12 residues. Trimming removed 7 bases from V and 8 bases from J, with 11 bases in between. Germline V lookup: CDR1 SNHLY, CDR2 FYNNEI. Variable domain in full (rest from reference TRBV2 and TRBJ1-4): EPEVTQTPSHQVTQMGQEVILRCVPISNHLYFYWYRQILGQKVEFLVSFYNNEISEKSEIFDDQFSVERPDGSNFTLKIRSTKLEDSAMYFCASMGPGEKLFFGSGTQLSVL.

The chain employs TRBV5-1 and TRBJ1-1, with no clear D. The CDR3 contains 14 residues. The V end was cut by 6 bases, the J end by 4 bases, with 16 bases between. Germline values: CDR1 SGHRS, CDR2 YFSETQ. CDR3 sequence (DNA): TGCGCCAGCAAGCTTTCGGGAGAAAGCACTGAAGCTTTCTTT. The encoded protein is CASKLSGESTEAFF.

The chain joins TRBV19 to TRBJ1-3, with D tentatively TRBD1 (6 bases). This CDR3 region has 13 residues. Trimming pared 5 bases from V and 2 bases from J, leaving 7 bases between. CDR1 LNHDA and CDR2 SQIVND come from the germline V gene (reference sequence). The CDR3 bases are TGTGCCAGTAGTGGGGGCCCTGGAAACACCATATATTTT. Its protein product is CASSGGPGNTIYF.

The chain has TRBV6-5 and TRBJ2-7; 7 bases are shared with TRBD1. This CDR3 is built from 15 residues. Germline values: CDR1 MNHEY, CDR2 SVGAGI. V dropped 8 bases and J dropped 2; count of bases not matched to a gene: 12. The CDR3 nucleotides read TGTGCCAGCGGGTTTCCGGGACAGTCAGCCTACGAGCAGTACTTC. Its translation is CASGFPGQSAYEQYF.

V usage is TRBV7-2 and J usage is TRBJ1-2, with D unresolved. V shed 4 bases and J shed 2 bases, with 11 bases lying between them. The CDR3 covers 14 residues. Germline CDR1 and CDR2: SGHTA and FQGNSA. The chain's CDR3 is CASSSTTGNYGYTF. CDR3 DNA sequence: TGTGCCAGCAGCTCTACAACGGGAAACTATGGCTACACCTTC.

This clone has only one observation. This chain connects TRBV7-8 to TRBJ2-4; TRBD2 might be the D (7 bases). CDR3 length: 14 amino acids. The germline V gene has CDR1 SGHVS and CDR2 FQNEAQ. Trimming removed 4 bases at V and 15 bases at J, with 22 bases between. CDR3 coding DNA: TGTGCCAGCAGCTCCCCCGGGGGGCAATCTGTTCTGTACTTC. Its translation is CASSSPGGQSVLYF.

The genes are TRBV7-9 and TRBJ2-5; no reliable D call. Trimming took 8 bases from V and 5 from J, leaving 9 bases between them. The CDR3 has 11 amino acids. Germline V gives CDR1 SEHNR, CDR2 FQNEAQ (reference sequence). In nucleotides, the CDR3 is TGTGCCAGCTCGTTATCGGAGACCCAGTACTTC. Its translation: CASSLSETQYF.

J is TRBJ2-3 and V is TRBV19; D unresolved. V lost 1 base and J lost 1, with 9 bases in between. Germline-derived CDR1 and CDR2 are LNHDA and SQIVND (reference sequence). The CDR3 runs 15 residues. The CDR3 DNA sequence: TGTGCCAGTAGTATAGGGCAGGCCGGCACAGATACGCAGTATTTT. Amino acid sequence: CASSIGQAGTDTQYF.

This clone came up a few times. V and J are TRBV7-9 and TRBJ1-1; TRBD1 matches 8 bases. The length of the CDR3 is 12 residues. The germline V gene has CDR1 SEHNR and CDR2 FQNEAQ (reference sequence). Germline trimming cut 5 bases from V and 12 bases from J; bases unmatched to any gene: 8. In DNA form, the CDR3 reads TGTGCCAGCAGCACAGGACAGGGCGAAACTTTCTTT. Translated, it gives CASSTGQGETFF. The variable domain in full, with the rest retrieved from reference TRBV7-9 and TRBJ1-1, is DTGVSQNPRHKITKRGQNVTFRCDPISEHNRLYWYRQTLGQGPEFLTYFQNEAQLEKSRLLSDRFSAERPKGSFSTLEIQRTEQGDSAMYLCASSTGQGETFFGQGTRLTVV.

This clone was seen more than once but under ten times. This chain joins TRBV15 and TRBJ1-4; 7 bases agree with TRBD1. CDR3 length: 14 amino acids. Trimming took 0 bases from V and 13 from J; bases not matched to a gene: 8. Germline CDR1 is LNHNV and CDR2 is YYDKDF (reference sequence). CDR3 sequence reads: CATSREGDGTVLFF. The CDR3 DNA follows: TGTGCCACCAGCAGAGAGGGGGATGGGACAGTACTGTTTTTT.

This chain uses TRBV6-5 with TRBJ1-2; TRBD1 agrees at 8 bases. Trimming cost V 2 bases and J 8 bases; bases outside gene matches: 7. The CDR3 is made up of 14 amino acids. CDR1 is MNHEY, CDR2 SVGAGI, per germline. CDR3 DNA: TGTGCCAGCAGTTACGGGTCAGGGGGCTTAGGCTACACCTTC. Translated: CASSYGSGGLGYTF.

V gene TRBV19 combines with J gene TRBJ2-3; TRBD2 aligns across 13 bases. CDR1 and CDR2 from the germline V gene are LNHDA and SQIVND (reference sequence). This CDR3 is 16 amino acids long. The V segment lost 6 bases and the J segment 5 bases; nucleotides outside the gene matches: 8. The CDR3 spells CASRRTSGGTGDTQYF. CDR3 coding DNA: TGTGCCAGTAGGAGGACTAGCGGGGGTACGGGAGATACGCAGTATTTT.

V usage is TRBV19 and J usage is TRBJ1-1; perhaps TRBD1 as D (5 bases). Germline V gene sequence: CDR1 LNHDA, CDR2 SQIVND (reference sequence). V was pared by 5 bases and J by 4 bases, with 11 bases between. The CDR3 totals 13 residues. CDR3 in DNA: TGTGCCAGTAGTTATGGGGGAGGCACTGAAGCTTTCTTT. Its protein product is CASSYGGGTEAFF. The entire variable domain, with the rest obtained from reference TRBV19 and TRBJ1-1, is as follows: DGGITQSPKYLFRKEGQNVTLSCEQNLNHDAMYWYRQDPGQGLRLIYYSQIVNDFQKGDIAEGYSVSREKKESFPLTVTSAQKNPTAFYLCASSYGGGTEAFFGQGTRLTVV.

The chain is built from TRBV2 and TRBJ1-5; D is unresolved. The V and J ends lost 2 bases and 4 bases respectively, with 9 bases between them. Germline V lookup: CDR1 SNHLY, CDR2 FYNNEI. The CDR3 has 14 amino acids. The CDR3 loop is CASSELRGNQPQHF. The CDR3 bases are TGTGCCAGCAGTGAATTGAGAGGGAATCAGCCCCAGCATTTT.

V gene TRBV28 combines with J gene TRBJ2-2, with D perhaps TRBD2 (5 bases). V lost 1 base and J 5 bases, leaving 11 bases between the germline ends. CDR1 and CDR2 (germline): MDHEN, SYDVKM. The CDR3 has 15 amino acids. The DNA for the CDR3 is TGTGCCAGCAGTTTATTCGCTAGCCGAACCGGGGAGCTGTTTTTT. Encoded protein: CASSLFASRTGELFF.

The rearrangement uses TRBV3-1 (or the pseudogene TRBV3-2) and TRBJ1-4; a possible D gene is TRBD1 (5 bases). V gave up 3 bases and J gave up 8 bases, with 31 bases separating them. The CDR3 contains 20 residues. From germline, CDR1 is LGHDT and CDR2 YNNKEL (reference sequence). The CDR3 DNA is TGTGCCAGCAGCCACGCCACAGGTCGCCTGGAAACGGACATCGGGGAAAAACTGTTTTTT. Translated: CASSHATGRLETDIGEKLFF.

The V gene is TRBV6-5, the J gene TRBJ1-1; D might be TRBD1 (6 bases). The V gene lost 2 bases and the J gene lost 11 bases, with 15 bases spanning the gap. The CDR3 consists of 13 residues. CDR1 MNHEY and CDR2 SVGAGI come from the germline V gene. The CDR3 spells CASSYPGADGAFF. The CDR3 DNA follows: TGTGCCAGCAGTTACCCAGGGGCCGATGGGGCTTTCTTT.